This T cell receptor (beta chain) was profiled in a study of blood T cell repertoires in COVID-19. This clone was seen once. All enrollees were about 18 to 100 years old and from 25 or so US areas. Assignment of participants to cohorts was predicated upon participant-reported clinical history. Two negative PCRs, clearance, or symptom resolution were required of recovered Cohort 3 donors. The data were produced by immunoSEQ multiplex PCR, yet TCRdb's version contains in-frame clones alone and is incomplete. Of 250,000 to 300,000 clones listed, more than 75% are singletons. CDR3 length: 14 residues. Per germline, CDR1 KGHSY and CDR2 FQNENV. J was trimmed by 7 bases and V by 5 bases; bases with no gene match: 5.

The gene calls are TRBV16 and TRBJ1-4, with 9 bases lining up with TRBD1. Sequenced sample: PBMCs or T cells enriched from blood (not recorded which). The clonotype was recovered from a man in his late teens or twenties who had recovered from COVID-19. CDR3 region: CASSRDRAGEKLFF. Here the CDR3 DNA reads TGTGCCAGCAGCAGGGACAGGGCAGGTGAAAAACTGTTTTTT.